The 11 T cell receptor beta chains listed next were all sequenced from one sample in a study of CD8+ T cells in alopecia areata. The treatment here: oral pan-JAK inhibitor, 5-10 mg twice daily. cDNA reverse transcribed from extracted RNA served as the sequencing template. Some clones are missing from TCRdb's copy, which holds only in-frame ones; the method was immunoSEQ multiplex PCR. The table includes some 200,000 clones, around 56% detected once. Sample: CD4+ T cells sorted from blood, taken at week 4, from a patient treated with tofacitinib. These receptors were obtained from a human donor with alopecia areata.

The chain links TRBV2 to TRBJ1-2; possible D gene TRBD1, 5 bases. The CDR3 extends over 13 amino acids. Trimming left V 6 bases short and J 0 bases short, with 8 bases between. Germline values: CDR1 SNHLY, CDR2 FYNNEI. The CDR3 protein is CASRGGTNYGYTF. The CDR3 nucleotides read TGTGCCAGCAGGGGGGGGACTAACTATGGCTACACCTTC. Variable domain in full (rest from reference TRBV2 and TRBJ1-2): EPEVTQTPSHQVTQMGQEVILRCVPISNHLYFYWYRQILGQKVEFLVSFYNNEISEKSEIFDDQFSVERPDGSNFTLKIRSTKLEDSAMYFCASRGGTNYGYTFGSGTRLTVV.

The rearrangement joins TRBV9 to TRBJ2-5; 10 nucleotides align to TRBD1. Germline CDR1 SGDLS, CDR2 YYNGEE. V trimming: 0 bases; J trimming: 1 base; junction bases outside the gene matches: 3. CDR3 length: 16 residues. CDR3 bases: TGTGCCAGCAGCGTAGCTGGGACAGGGGTCCAAGAGACCCAGTACTTC. Its protein is CASSVAGTGVQETQYF.

V gene TRBV5-1 combines with J gene TRBJ1-2; possibly TRBD1 for D (6 bases). The ends were cut back, 2 bases at V and 2 bases at J, with 13 bases in the middle. The length of the CDR3 is 15 residues. CDR1 and CDR2 (germline): SGHRS, YFSETQ. The DNA of the CDR3 is TGCGCCAGCAGCTTAAATCCCGGACAGAACTATGGCTACACCTTC. The encoded protein is CASSLNPGQNYGYTF.

This rearrangement joins TRBV7-9 to TRBJ2-3; either TRBD1 or TRBD2 may fit D (6 bases each). The germline CDR1 and CDR2 sequences are SEHNR and FQNEAQ (reference sequence). V was shortened by 3 bases and J by 2 bases, with 24 bases between the two germline ends. There are 19 residues in the CDR3. The CDR3 nucleotides are TGTGCCAGCAGCTTGGTGCCTTCCGGGACATGGGGGGACACAGATACGCAGTATTTT. It translates to CASSLVPSGTWGDTDTQYF.

This clone showed up just a few times. The V and J genes are TRBV29-1 and TRBJ2-7; no firm D call. The CDR3 is 9 residues long. The V and J ends lost 6 bases and 9 bases respectively, with 9 bases between them. Germline values: CDR1 SQVTM, CDR2 ANQGSEA. The CDR3 here is CSVGRGQYF. CDR3 DNA sequence: TGCAGCGTGGGTCGTGGGCAGTACTTC.

The chain uses TRBV11-1 and TRBJ1-5; 8 bases align to TRBD1. CDR1 and CDR2 from the germline V gene are SGHAT and FQDESV (reference sequence). CDR3 length equals 12 residues. The J segment lost 8 bases and the V segment lost 4 bases, leaving 1 base of the junction unmatched. CDR3 in DNA: TGTGCCAGCAGCTCGGGACAGGAGCCCCAGCATTTT. Amino acid sequence: CASSSGQEPQHF.

Concerning this clone itself: Within the sample, other DNA sequences also encode this same CDR3. The CDR3 protein is CAWSVGQNTEAFF. The DNA of the CDR3 is TGTGCCTGGAGTGTAGGACAGAACACTGAAGCTTTCTTT. J is TRBJ1-1 and V is TRBV30, with a weak D call TRBD1 (5 bases). V was pared by 0 bases and J by 1 base, with 6 bases between. This CDR3 is built from 13 residues. Germline-derived CDR1 and CDR2 are GTSNPN and SVGIG (reference sequence).

This clone was observed a handful of times. The CDR3 protein is CASSSGGGGDQPQHF. The DNA of the CDR3 is TGTGCCAGTAGTTCAGGGGGCGGCGGAGATCAGCCCCAGCATTTT. This chain uses TRBV19 with TRBJ1-5, with 8 nucleotides matching TRBD1. V lost 5 bases, J lost 5 bases, and 8 bases stayed unmatched. This CDR3 is 15 amino acids long. The germline V gene has CDR1 LNHDA and CDR2 SQIVND (reference sequence).

V usage is TRBV29-1 and J usage is TRBJ2-5; 7 bases fit TRBD2. The CDR3 runs 12 residues. J lost 5 bases, V lost 4 bases, and 4 bases had no gene match. CDR1 is SQVTM and CDR2 is ANQGSEA in the germline V gene. CDR3 nucleotides: TGCAGCGTTGGGGGGAGGGAGGAGACCCAGTACTTC. Encoded protein: CSVGGREETQYF.

The sample holds a few counts of this clone. The rearrangement uses TRBV29-1 and TRBJ2-7; possible D gene TRBD1, 5 bases. This CDR3 spans 13 amino acids. Looked up from germline, CDR1 is SQVTM and CDR2 is ANQGSEA. V lost 5 bases and J lost 2, with 13 bases in between. The CDR3 bases are TGCAGCGTTCTTAAAGGGGTCGCCTACGAGCAGTACTTC. Its translation: CSVLKGVAYEQYF.

This clone was recorded a few times. V usage is TRBV10-3 and J usage is TRBJ2-1, with 7 positions matching TRBD1. This CDR3 is built from 16 residues. Germline V gene data show CDR1 as ENHRY and CDR2 as SYGVKD. With 2 bases clipped from V and 3 bases from J, the junction kept 7 bases outside the gene matches. CDR3: CAISEHRDRDYNEQFF. The CDR3 nucleotides read TGTGCCATCAGTGAGCACCGGGACAGAGACTACAATGAGCAGTTCTTC.